The sequence of this T cell receptor beta chain was determined in a study of T cells in localized non-small cell lung cancer. Note on this clone: Its target is not known.

The CDR3 is 14 residues long. Germline lookup yields CDR1 MNHNY and CDR2 SVGAGI (reference sequence). V lost 6 bases and J lost 0, with 12 bases in between. Libraries were prepared by immunoSEQ multiplex PCR; TCRdb keeps only in-frame clonotypes and omits some of them. The sample holds about 59,000 clones, roughly 90% seen once. Study observations and caveats: Tumor samples were not multi-region, leaving intratumor heterogeneity unexcluded. The study detected a median roughly 50 of the top 100 tumor clones in adjacent lung.

The input for sequencing was peripheral blood, taken before any cancer treatment. The sequence was collected from a man aged 35-75 years with stage I lung adenocarcinoma. The chain recombines TRBV6-6 with TRBJ2-7; a possible D gene is TRBD2 (6 bases). The CDR3 spells CASRRYGSSYEQYF. CDR3 sequence (DNA): TGTGCCAGCAGGAGATACGGGAGCTCCTACGAGCAGTACTTC.